This TCR beta chain comes out of a study of circulating tumor DNA in untreated peripheral T-cell lymphoma. At the level of the study: Circulating tumor DNA with tumor TCR clonotypes was tracked in baseline and serial serum.

Germline V gene sequence: CDR1 MRHNA, CDR2 SNTAGT. With 5 bases removed from V and 3 bases from J, the gap between germline ends came to 13 bases. The CDR3 is made up of 14 amino acids. The assay was immunoSEQ multiplex PCR, and TCRdb's table has in-frame clones only and misses some. The repertoire holds 360 or so clones, roughly 72% seen once, with 11% in the top ten. Note on this clone: Antigen unknown.

Study-level findings and limits: Despite persistently detectable ctDNA, a couple of patients remained in remission over around nine years. 35% to 40% of serially sampled patients cleared ctDNA after two cycles. Tumor-specific clonotypes: identified in 65% to 80% of patients, roughly 88% of baseline tissues.

The chain recombines TRBV6-4 with TRBJ1-1; unclear D gene. This receptor was identified in a human donor with peripheral T-cell lymphoma. The sample taken for sequencing was cell-free DNA from blood serum. The CDR3 DNA follows: TGTGCCAGCAGTAAAACCCGATGGGACACTGAAGCTTTCTTT. This encodes CASSKTRWDTEAFF.